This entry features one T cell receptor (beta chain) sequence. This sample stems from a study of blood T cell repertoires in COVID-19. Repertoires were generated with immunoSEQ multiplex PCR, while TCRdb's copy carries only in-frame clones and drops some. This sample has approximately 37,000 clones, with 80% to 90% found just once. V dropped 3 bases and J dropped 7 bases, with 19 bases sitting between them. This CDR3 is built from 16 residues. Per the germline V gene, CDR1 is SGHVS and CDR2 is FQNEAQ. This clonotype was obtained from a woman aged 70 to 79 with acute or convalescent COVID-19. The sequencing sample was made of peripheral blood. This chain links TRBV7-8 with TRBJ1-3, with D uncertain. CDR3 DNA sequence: TGTGCCAGCAGCTTGCTGGGTTCGGCGGTTTGGAACACCATATATTTT. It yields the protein CASSLLGSAVWNTIYF.